The 9 T cell receptor beta chains below all came from one sample that was sequenced in a study of blood T cell repertoires in COVID-19. Clones were sequenced by immunoSEQ multiplex PCR, and TCRdb holds only the in-frame ones, with some missing. The profile covers some 200,000 clones, with about 86% appearing a single time and roughly 2.4% taken by the ten largest. The material sequenced was peripheral blood. The receptors here all came from a woman aged 50 to 60 with acute or convalescent COVID-19.

The V gene is TRBV19, the J gene TRBJ2-1; D unclear. V gave up 4 bases and J gave up 4 bases, with 17 bases separating them. Germline V gene data show CDR1 as LNHDA and CDR2 as SQIVND (reference sequence). The CDR3 contains 16 residues. CDR3 DNA sequence: TGTGCCAGTAGTACTCCCCCCCAGGTGATGTACAATGAGCAGTTCTTC. The encoded protein is CASSTPPQVMYNEQFF.

This clone was recorded only once. The V and J genes are TRBV12-3 or TRBV12-4 and TRBJ1-5; D ambiguous. CDR3 length: 12 amino acids. Trimming left V 4 bases short and J 5 bases short, with 6 bases between. The CDR3 here is CASSYGYQPQHF. Here the CDR3 DNA reads TGTGCCAGCAGTTACGGGTATCAGCCCCAGCATTTT.

The chain has TRBV21-1 and TRBJ2-7; TRBD2 is the table's D call, not checked against the DNA. TRBV21-1 is noted as a pseudogene. The CDR3 has 9 amino acids. CDR3 coding DNA: TGTGCCAGGGGAGGCGAGCAGTACTTC. Amino acids: CARGGEQYF.

V usage is TRBV21-1 and J usage is TRBJ2-1; the table's D gene call, TRBD1, was not cross checked with the DNA. TRBV21-1 is assigned pseudogene status. The CDR3 is 13 residues long. CDR3 in amino acids: CASSGEDRNEQFF. The DNA of the CDR3 is TGTGCCAGCAGCGGAGAGGACAGAAATGAGCAGTTCTTC.

CDR3 region: CASSTPGQGANQPQHF. The CDR3 DNA reads as TGTGCCAGTAGTACCCCAGGGCAGGGGGCGAATCAGCCCCAGCATTTT. The rearrangement uses TRBV19 and TRBJ1-5, with 8 bases that match TRBD1. V dropped 4 bases and J dropped 4; count of bases not matched to a gene: 9. Germline CDR1 LNHDA, CDR2 SQIVND (reference sequence). The CDR3 runs 16 residues.

J is TRBJ2-1 and V is TRBV9; TRBD2 might be the D (5 bases). This CDR3 spans 15 amino acids. Trimming removed 4 bases from V and 5 bases from J, with 16 bases in between. CDR1 SGDLS and CDR2 YYNGEE come from the germline V gene. The chain's CDR3 is CASSLGLVENNEQFF. CDR3 bases: TGTGCCAGCAGCCTCGGACTCGTTGAAAACAATGAGCAGTTCTTC.

This chain joins TRBV10-1 and TRBJ2-1; the match to TRBD2 covers 9 bases. V was clipped by 6 bases and J by 9 bases; unmatched bases: 9. The CDR3 is made up of 14 amino acids. Germline V gene data show CDR1 as WNHNN and CDR2 as SYGVQD (reference sequence). CDR3 sequence reads: CASSRGTSFGEQFF. The CDR3 DNA is TGCGCCAGCAGCCGCGGGACTAGCTTCGGTGAGCAGTTCTTC.

V gene TRBV2 combines with J gene TRBJ2-1; 9 bases are a match to TRBD2. Losses at the gene ends were 6 bases for V and 0 bases for J; bases not matched to a gene: 6. The CDR3 consists of 16 residues. Germline V CDR1 and CDR2: SNHLY, FYNNEI. The CDR3 nucleotides are TGTGCCAGCAGCGCCGGACTAGCGCGCTCCTACAATGAGCAGTTCTTC. It translates to CASSAGLARSYNEQFF.

The chain employs TRBV12-3 or TRBV12-4 and TRBJ1-2; maybe TRBD1 (5 bases). Trimming took 5 bases from V and 4 from J, leaving 8 bases between them. There are 12 residues in the CDR3. CDR3 in amino acids: CASSRQSYGYTF. The CDR3 DNA is TGTGCCAGCAGTAGACAGTCCTATGGCTACACCTTC.